The next 10 T cell receptor beta chains were all read from a single sample in a study of human T cells and chemical hapten exposure (dated by TCRdb to the early 2020s). The library was built by means of RACE. Sequencing was performed on a NextSeq 500. TCRdb reprocessed the public reads (quality trimming at Q25 with fastp, clone calling with MiXCR) and kept in-frame beta chains. Here each entry gathers all rows of one CDR3 protein and keeps the most common genes and DNA. Present in this sample are under 450,000 distinct CDR3 sequences, roughly 6.3% of which were seen just once. The ten top clones hold roughly 5.4% of the sample. Sample time point, as interpreted from the label and publication: patch test 2, 6 weeks after DPC sensitization. The intended sense of this specimen's treatment or condition label: therapeutic diphenylcyclopropenone sensitization with weekly scalp DPC. The sample here was whole blood, taken in connection with sensitization to the hapten diphenylcyclopropenone (DPC). Every receptor here comes from a woman aged 18-30 years with alopecia areata. Some clones in this sample may be carry-over from other donors' samples.

The table lists this clonotype with a few counts. V and J are TRBV5-5 and TRBJ2-6, with D uncertain. CDR3 length equals 20 residues. The V end lost 1 base, the J end lost 0 bases, and 20 bases lay between the germline ends. Germline CDR1 is SGHKS and CDR2 is YYEKEE (reference sequence). CDR3 sequence reads: CASSLYLSGFSSSGANVLTF. DNA for the CDR3: TGTGCCAGCAGCTTGTATTTGTCGGGCTTTAGTAGCTCTGGGGCCAACGTCCTGACTTTC.

This clonotype was seen many times. The rearrangement joins TRBV6-5 to TRBJ2-5; D unresolved. With 0 bases removed from V and 1 base from J, the gap between germline ends came to 6 bases. The germline CDR1 and CDR2 sequences are MNHEY and SVGAGI. This CDR3 contains 14 residues. CDR3 sequence reads: CASSYSRSQETQYF. The CDR3 DNA sequence: TGTGCCAGCAGTTACTCCCGGTCCCAAGAGACCCAGTACTTC.

The rearrangement joins TRBV11-1 to TRBJ1-1; D is possibly TRBD1 (5 bases). The germline V and J ends were trimmed by 2 bases and 7 bases, with 11 bases remaining between them. Germline lookup yields CDR1 SGHAT and CDR2 FQDESV (reference sequence). The CDR3 length is 13 residues. As DNA, the CDR3 is TGTGCCAGCAGCTTATACGACAGCGGTGAAGCTTTCTTT. Residues: CASSLYDSGEAFF.

The sample holds many counts of this clonotype. The chain combines TRBV12-3 or TRBV12-4 with TRBJ1-1; D gene unclear. V shed 2 bases and J shed 4 bases, with 8 bases lying between them. CDR3 length: 13 residues. This chain's CDR3 is CASSLWEGTEAFF. CDR3 in DNA: TGTGCCAGCAGTTTATGGGAAGGCACTGAAGCTTTCTTT.

The chain couples TRBV28 to TRBJ1-5, with D perhaps matching TRBD1 (6 bases). The germline CDR1 and CDR2 sequences are MDHEN and SYDVKM. The CDR3 has 14 residues. V was trimmed by 6 bases and J by 6 bases, leaving 15 bases between them. The CDR3 region is CASSPRQVAQPQHF. The CDR3, as DNA: TGTGCCAGCAGCCCCCGACAGGTAGCTCAGCCCCAGCATTTT.

V usage is TRBV3-1 and J usage is TRBJ2-3; D possibly matches TRBD1 or TRBD2 (5 bases each). Trimming left V 4 bases short and J 1 base short, with 18 bases between. CDR3 length equals 17 residues. Germline V lookup: CDR1 LGHDT, CDR2 YNNKEL (reference sequence). CDR3 in DNA: TGTGCCAGCAGCCTACAGGAGGTTCGGGTGGGCACAGATACGCAGTATTTT. It encodes CASSLQEVRVGTDTQYF.

Ten or more counts support this clonotype. The V call is TRBV7-2, the J call TRBJ1-3, with TRBD1 identical over 9 bases. The CDR3 totals 15 residues. Germline CDR1 is SGHTA and CDR2 is FQGNSA. Trimming at V came to 5 bases and at J to 4 bases, leaving 6 bases not matched to a gene. CDR3 nucleotides: TGTGCCAGCAGCCTAGGGACAGGGTCCGGAAACACCATATATTTT. Its translation is CASSLGTGSGNTIYF.

This clonotype was detected many times. CDR3 amino acids: CASSRTILTGGEAFF. The CDR3 coding sequence is TGCGCCAGCAGCCGAACAATTCTGACCGGCGGTGAAGCTTTCTTT. The rearrangement links TRBV4-3 to TRBJ1-1; no reliable D call. Trimming left V 4 bases short and J 7 bases short, with 19 bases between. The germline CDR1 and CDR2 sequences are LGHNA and YSLEER. The CDR3 loop spans 15 amino acids.

The V and J genes are TRBV20-1 and TRBJ2-3, with D tentatively TRBD1 or TRBD2 (5 bases each). CDR3 size: 15 residues. Germline CDR1 and CDR2: DFQATT and SNEGSKA (reference sequence). Trimming took off 3 bases at V and 0 bases at J, with 13 bases between the two ends. For the CDR3, the DNA is TGCAGTGCTAGTTATGGGGCTAGCAGCACAGATACGCAGTATTTT. Amino acid sequence: CSASYGASSTDTQYF.

The chain has TRBV7-8 and TRBJ1-1; 8 bases are a match to TRBD1. CDR3 size: 12 residues. Losses at the gene ends were 5 bases for V and 12 bases for J; bases not matched to a gene: 8. CDR1 is SGHVS and CDR2 is FQNEAQ in the germline V gene. CDR3 nucleotides: TGTGCCAGCAGCCAGGACAGGGTCAGGACTTTCTTT. Its protein product is CASSQDRVRTFF.